This T cell receptor beta chain derives from a study of blood T cell repertoires in COVID-19. Produced via immunoSEQ multiplex PCR; TCRdb's table is partial and in-frame only. The top ten clones hold approximately 4% of a sample with under 150,000 clones, roughly 84% of them seen once. The CDR3 covers 13 residues. CDR1 and CDR2 (germline): LNHDA, SQIVND (reference sequence). Trimming removed 2 bases from V and 9 bases from J, with 14 bases in between. The TCR originated in a man aged 50 or older in a cohort exposed to, infected with or recovered from COVID-19 (not recorded which). The genes are TRBV19 and TRBJ2-7; tentatively, D is TRBD1 (6 bases). Sequenced material: PBMCs or T cells enriched from blood (not recorded which). This CDR3 reads CASSIREGVPQYF. The CDR3 coding sequence is TGTGCCAGTAGTATACGCGAGGGGGTGCCGCAGTACTTC.